This T cell receptor beta chain was identified in a study of cytomegalovirus exposure and HLA in healthy donors. Points from the study as a whole: TCR beta sequences reportedly predicted the HLA-A and HLA-B alleles of most subjects accurately.

PCR involved 60 Vbeta and 13 Jbeta primers. TCRdb's copy holds only in-frame clones and misses some; the assay was immunoSEQ multiplex PCR. The sample has fewer than 180,000 clones; about four fifths are singletons. Note on this clone: Its specificity is unknown.

Per germline, CDR1 SGHRS and CDR2 YFSETQ. The CDR3 contains 16 residues. V lost 9 bases and J lost 5; bases outside the gene matches: 13. V usage is TRBV5-1 and J usage is TRBJ2-7, with 14 bases aligning to TRBD2. This clonotype originated in a man in his forties or fifties in good health and CMV-seropositive. Source material: PBMCs. The chain's CDR3 is CATKTGTSGSINEQYF. The DNA of the CDR3 is TGCGCCACCAAGACCGGGACTAGCGGGAGCATCAACGAGCAGTACTTC.